The 3 T cell receptor beta chains given below trace back to one sample, sequenced in a study of blood T cell repertoires in COVID-19. This table comes from immunoSEQ multiplex PCR, and its TCRdb copy is limited to in-frame clones, with some not included. The repertoire holds some 100,000 clones, with 89% as singletons. The source material was peripheral blood. Receptors originate from a woman aged 80 or older with active COVID-19.

The V call is TRBV7-9, the J call TRBJ2-3, with TRBD2 matching over 13 bases. CDR3 length: 16 amino acids. J lost 11 bases, V lost 1 base, and 9 bases had no gene match. The germline gives CDR1 SEHNR, CDR2 FQNEAQ (reference sequence). CDR3 in amino acids: CASSLVLAGGPLGQYF. CDR3 bases: TGTGCCAGCAGCTTAGTACTAGCGGGAGGGCCCTTGGGGCAGTATTTT.

The chain couples TRBV28 to TRBJ2-4, with TRBD2 as a possible D gene (6 bases). This CDR3 comprises 16 residues. The germline V gene has CDR1 MDHEN and CDR2 SYDVKM. The ends were cut back, 3 bases at V and 5 bases at J, with 17 bases in the middle. The chain's CDR3 is CASSFLRSGRENIQYF. The CDR3, as DNA: TGTGCCAGCAGTTTCCTCCGATCCGGGAGAGAAAACATTCAGTACTTC. Using reference TRBV28 and TRBJ2-4 for the parts outside the CDR3, the full variable domain is DVKVTQSSRYLVKRTGEKVFLECVQDMDHENMFWYRQDPGLGLRLIYFSYDVKMKEKGDIPEGYSVSREKKERFSLILESASTNQTSMYLCASSFLRSGRENIQYFGAGTRLSVL.

CDR3 DNA: TGTGCCAGCATCAAGGGACTAGCGTTCCAAGAGACCCAGTACTTC. This encodes CASIKGLAFQETQYF. The chain employs TRBV28 and TRBJ2-5; 10 bases align to TRBD2. V was pared by 7 bases and J by 1 base, with 6 bases of the junction left unmatched. Germline V lookup: CDR1 MDHEN, CDR2 SYDVKM. This CDR3 has 15 residues.